This T cell receptor beta chain was found in a study of cytomegalovirus exposure and HLA in healthy donors. On this clone: Its antigen is not identified.

This PCR relied on a set of 60 Vbeta primers and 13 Jbeta primers. This table comes from immunoSEQ multiplex PCR, and its TCRdb copy is limited to in-frame clones, with some not included. Of some 150,000 clones listed, more than 60% are singletons. General study results and limits: Immune exposure information available was restricted to CMV serostatus.

Germline V gene data show CDR1 as LNHNV and CDR2 as YYDKDF (reference sequence). Deletions cut 3 bases from V and 3 bases from J, with 9 bases between. CDR3 length: 14 residues. The material sequenced was PBMCs. This TCR derives from a female donor in good health and CMV-seronegative. The chain has TRBV15 and TRBJ1-5; D may be TRBD1 (5 bases). The CDR3, as DNA: TGTGCCACCAGCAGGGACACAATCAATCAGCCCCAGCATTTT. Protein product: CATSRDTINQPQHF.